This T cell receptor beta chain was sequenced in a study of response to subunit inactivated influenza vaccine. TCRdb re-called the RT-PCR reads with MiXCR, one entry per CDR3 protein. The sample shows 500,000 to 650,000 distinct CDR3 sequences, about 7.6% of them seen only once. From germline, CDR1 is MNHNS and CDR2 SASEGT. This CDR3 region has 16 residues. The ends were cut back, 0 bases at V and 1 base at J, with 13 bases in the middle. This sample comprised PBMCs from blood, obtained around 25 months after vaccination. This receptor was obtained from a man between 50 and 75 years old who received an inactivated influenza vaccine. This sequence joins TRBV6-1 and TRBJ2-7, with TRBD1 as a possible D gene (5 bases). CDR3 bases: TGTGCCAGCAGTGAAGCGTCGGGCAGGGCTTCCTACGAGCAGTACTTC. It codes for CASSEASGRASYEQYF.